These T cell receptor beta chains were read from a single sample in a study of blood T cells in healthy people across ages. TCRdb itself ran the 5' RACE reads through MiXCR, one entry per CDR3 protein. The sample includes about 760,000 distinct CDR3 sequences, 25% of them seen just once. These data also formed part of another study, on T cells of mothers and their children.

The sample comprised blood. The source is a boy younger than 18 in good health. CDR3s leave out the opening cysteine and the closing phenylalanine or tryptophan.

V,J,CDR3
TRBV21-1,.,ASSKGFETSEQY
TRBV28,TRBJ2-5,ASSGRTGLVETQY
TRBV19,TRBJ2-3,ASIGASGRFGDTQY
TRBV5-1,TRBJ1-1,ASSPETGNTEAF
TRBV20-1,TRBJ1-5,SARDPRRNQPQH
TRBV5-1,TRBJ2-7,ASSLVLAGASYEQY
TRBV7-2,TRBJ2-3,ASSLTPLGVGGTQY
TRBV28,TRBJ1-5,ASSPGHGVATNQPQH
TRBV7-9,TRBJ1-1,ASSLVTADTEAF
TRBV27,TRBJ2-3,ARTRNPSGTQY